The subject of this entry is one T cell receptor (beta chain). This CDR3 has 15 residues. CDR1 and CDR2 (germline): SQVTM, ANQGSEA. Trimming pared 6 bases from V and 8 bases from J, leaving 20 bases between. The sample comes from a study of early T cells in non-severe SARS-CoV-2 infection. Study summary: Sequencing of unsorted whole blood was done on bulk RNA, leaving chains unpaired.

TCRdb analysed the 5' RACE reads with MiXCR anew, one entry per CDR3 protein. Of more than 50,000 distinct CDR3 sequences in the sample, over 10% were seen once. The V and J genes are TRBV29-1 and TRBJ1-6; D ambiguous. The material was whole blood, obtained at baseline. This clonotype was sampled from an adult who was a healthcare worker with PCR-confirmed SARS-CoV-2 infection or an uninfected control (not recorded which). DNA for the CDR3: TGCAGCGTGAAAATGGGCCTAGCGCGCGATTCACCCCTCCACTTT. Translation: CSVKMGLARDSPLHF.